This is a list of T cell receptor beta chains from one sample in a study of blood T cells in healthy people across ages. MiXCR, run by TCRdb on the 5' RACE reads, gives a single entry per CDR3 protein. The sample shows fewer than 800,000 distinct CDR3 sequences, around 20% of them seen only once. Sequences were obtained from blood. These receptors all come from a man aged 65-85 years in good health. Each CDR3 is given with its conserved first and last residue. Each record gives: D gene, J gene, clone size, V gene, CDR3 DNA, CDR3 protein. A D gene is named only where the DNA matches it firmly. Clone size is stated in some rows and not others, as once, few, many or a class when expanded.

D: NA; J: TRBJ2-5; size: few; V: TRBV10-3; DNA: TGTGCCACTAAACGACCGATCCAAGAGACCCAGTACTTC; CDR3: CATKRPIQETQYF
D: NA; J: TRBJ2-1; size: NA; V: TRBV10-3; DNA: TGTGCCATCAGTGAACAGGCGGCTAGCTCCTACAATGAGCAGTTCTTC; CDR3: CAISEQAASSYNEQFF
D: NA; J: TRBJ2-3; size: few; V: TRBV15; DNA: TGTGCCACCAGCAGAGATCACGGGGTTCCAGATACGCAGTATTTT; CDR3: CATSRDHGVPDTQYF
D: NA; J: TRBJ2-3; size: NA; V: TRBV21-1; DNA: TGTGCCAGCAGCAAGGTCGGGCTAGCGGGAGACCCAGATACGCAGTATTTT; CDR3: CASSKVGLAGDPDTQYF
D: NA; J: TRBJ1-1; size: few; V: TRBV29-1; DNA: TGCAGCGTTGATCAGATGAACACTGAAGCTTTCTTT; CDR3: CSVDQMNTEAFF
D: NA; J: TRBJ2-3; size: NA; V: TRBV20-1; DNA: TGCAGTGCTAGAGATCGGATCGGGGCCTCCACAGATACGCAGTATTTT; CDR3: CSARDRIGASTDTQYF
D: NA; J: TRBJ2-3; size: many; V: TRBV5-1; DNA: TGCGCCAGCAGCTCCCCCGTAAAGGGAGCTAGCACAGATACGCAGTATTTT; CDR3: CASSSPVKGASTDTQYF
D: NA; J: TRBJ1-5; size: few; V: TRBV2; DNA: TGTGCCAGCAGTGTAGGCGGGCTTGGGTATCAGCCCCAGCATTTT; CDR3: CASSVGGLGYQPQHF
D: TRBD2; J: TRBJ2-1; size: few; V: TRBV3-1; DNA: TGTGCCAGCAGCCAAGTCGGACTAGGTTCTGAGCAGTTCTTC; CDR3: CASSQVGLGSEQFF
D: TRBD1; J: TRBJ2-1; size: many; V: TRBV20-1; DNA: TGCAGTGCTTTGGGACAGGGGGCAATTAATGAGCAGTTCTTC; CDR3: CSALGQGAINEQFF
D: TRBD1; J: TRBJ2-1; size: many; V: TRBV6-5; DNA: TGTGCCAGCAGTCGGGACAGGGGGCTGAATGAGCAGTTCTTC; CDR3: CASSRDRGLNEQFF
D: TRBD2; J: TRBJ2-2; size: NA; V: TRBV29-1; DNA: TGCAGCGTTGCTATAGGGACTAGCGGGATTACCGGGGAGCTGTTTTTT; CDR3: CSVAIGTSGITGELFF
D: TRBD2; J: TRBJ2-1; size: NA; V: TRBV5-1; DNA: TGCGCCAGCAGCGGCGGAAGCGGGAGTTTCCCTGAGCAGTTCTTC; CDR3: CASSGGSGSFPEQFF
D: TRBD1; J: TRBJ1-1; size: NA; V: TRBV4-2; DNA: TGTGCCAGCAGCCAAGAACCCGGGACAGGGGGGAACACTGAAGCTTTCTTT; CDR3: CASSQEPGTGGNTEAFF
D: TRBD1; J: TRBJ2-2; size: NA; V: TRBV5-4; DNA: TGTGCCAGCAGCCTAGGGGGACAGGGGAACACCGGGGAGCTGTTTTTT; CDR3: CASSLGGQGNTGELFF
D: NA; J: TRBJ2-3; size: few; V: TRBV20-1; DNA: TGCAGTGCTAGAGATCCCGGACTTCTCACAGATACGCAGTATTTT; CDR3: CSARDPGLLTDTQYF
D: NA; J: TRBJ1-4; size: many; V: TRBV14; DNA: TGTGCCAGCAGCCAAGATCGGAGGAATGAAAAACTGTTTTTT; CDR3: CASSQDRRNEKLFF
D: NA; J: TRBJ1-1; size: few; V: TRBV9; DNA: TGTGCCGGCAGCGTAGGAGAAGGGGATTGGAACACTGAAGCTTTCTTT; CDR3: CAGSVGEGDWNTEAFF
D: NA; J: TRBJ2-5; size: NA; V: TRBV7-6; DNA: TGTGCCAGCAGCGTCGCTGGGACCCAGTACTTC; CDR3: CASSVAGTQYF
D: NA; J: TRBJ1-1; size: NA; V: TRBV28; DNA: TGTGCCAGCAGTTTAAAGGCTCCCACTGAAGCTTTCTTT; CDR3: CASSLKAPTEAFF
D: TRBD2; J: TRBJ2-5; size: few; V: TRBV6-2/TRBV6-3; DNA: TGTGCCAGCAGCCTCATTCTAGCGGCCCCTCTAGAGACCCAGTACTTC; CDR3: CASSLILAAPLETQYF
D: NA; J: TRBJ2-1; size: NA; V: TRBV7-9; DNA: TGTGCCAGCAGCATTCAAAGCGGTAATGAGCAGTTCTTC; CDR3: CASSIQSGNEQFF